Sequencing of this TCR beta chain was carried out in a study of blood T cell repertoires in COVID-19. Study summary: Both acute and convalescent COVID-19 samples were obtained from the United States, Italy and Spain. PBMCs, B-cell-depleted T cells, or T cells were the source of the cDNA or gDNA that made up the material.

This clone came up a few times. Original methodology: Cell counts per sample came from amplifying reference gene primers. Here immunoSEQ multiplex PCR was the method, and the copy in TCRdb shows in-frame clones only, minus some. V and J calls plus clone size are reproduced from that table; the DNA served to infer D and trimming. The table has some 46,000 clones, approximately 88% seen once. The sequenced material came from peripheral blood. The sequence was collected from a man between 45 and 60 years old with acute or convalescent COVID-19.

The CDR3 DNA reads as TGTGCCAGCAGCCTGGGACTAGCGGGAGCAGAGACCCAGTACTTC. Translated: CASSLGLAGAETQYF. The chain is built from TRBV5-6 and TRBJ2-5; 14 positions agree with TRBD2. Germline V lookup: CDR1 SGHDT, CDR2 YYEEEE. V trimming: 4 bases; J trimming: 4 bases; junction bases outside the gene matches: 3. The CDR3 consists of 15 residues.